These T cell receptor beta chains were read from a single sample in a study of human T cells and chemical hapten exposure. TCRdb recomputed calls from the 5' RACE reads with MiXCR, one row per CDR3 protein. The sample has around 140,000 distinct CDR3 sequences; around 4% are singletons. Receptors were obtained from a female donor in good health. CDR3s include the opening cysteine and the closing phenylalanine or tryptophan. D genes are given only for firm matches. For some rows the clone size is stated as once, few or many, or as a class when expanded; others skip it.

cdr3_length d_call clone_size j_call v_call cdr3_nt cdr3_aa
16 TRBD2 - TRBJ2-2 TRBV5-6 TGTGCCAGCAGCTACCTCGGGACTAGGGCCACCGGGGAGCTGTTTTTT CASSYLGTRATGELFF
11 - many TRBJ2-7 TRBV20-1 TGCAGCGGAGTCCAGGGCTACGAGCAGTACTTC CSGVQGYEQYF
14 - many TRBJ1-5 TRBV5-1 TGCGCCAGCAGCTTGGGGGGGGTAGATCAGCCCCAGCATTTT CASSLGGVDQPQHF
13 - many TRBJ2-7 TRBV20-1 TGCAGTGCTAGTCAGGGGACCTCCTACGAGCAGTACTTC CSASQGTSYEQYF
13 - many TRBJ2-7 TRBV10-3 TGTGCCATCCGAGGACCTACCTCCTACGAGCAGTACTTC CAIRGPTSYEQYF
13 TRBD1 - TRBJ1-1 TRBV7-3 TGTGCCAGCAGCTCACAGGGGGCATCTGAAGCTTTCTTT CASSSQGASEAFF
17 - many TRBJ2-7 TRBV4-1 TGCGCCAGCAGCCACCGATACAGGGAATCAGGGGCCTACGAGCAGTACTTC CASSHRYRESGAYEQYF
15 TRBD2 many TRBJ2-1 TRBV18 TGTGCCAGCTCACCACCGCGGGGGAGTCCGGATGAGCAGTTCTTC CASSPPRGSPDEQFF
12 - many TRBJ2-2 TRBV20-1 TGCAGTGCTAATTGGAGGTCCGGGGAGCTGTTTTTT CSANWRSGELFF
16 TRBD1 many TRBJ2-7 TRBV5-1 TGCGCCAGCAGTTTAGGGGGCTCCCGAAGACTCTACGAGCAGTACTTC CASSLGGSRRLYEQYF
15 TRBD2 many TRBJ2-1 TRBV24-1 TGTGCCACCAGTGAACAGCGGGGGTTATACAATGAGCAGTTCTTC CATSEQRGLYNEQFF
14 - - TRBJ1-1 TRBV2 TGTGCCAGCAGTGAAGCGCTAGAGAACACTGAAGCTTTCTTT CASSEALENTEAFF
17 - many TRBJ1-1 TRBV21-1 TGTGCCAGCAGCAAAGACGGGGACAGGCAGATGAACACTGAAGCTTTCTTT CASSKDGDRQMNTEAFF
16 TRBD1 many TRBJ2-1 TRBV5-1 TGCGCCAGCAGCTTGGGACAGGGATTTTCCTACAATGAGCAGTTCTTC CASSLGQGFSYNEQFF
15 TRBD2 - TRBJ2-1 TRBV6-5 TGTGCCAGCAGCCTGAGCGGGGGGTCGAACAATGAGCAGTTCTTC CASSLSGGSNNEQFF
15 TRBD2 many TRBJ2-3 TRBV10-3 TGTGCCGTGACCCCCTCGGGGGGGGGTGCAGATACGCAGTATTTT CAVTPSGGGADTQYF
11 - many TRBJ1-1 TRBV6-1 TGTGCCAGCAGGTCAAGACGTGAAGCTTTCTTT CASRSRREAFF
15 TRBD1 many TRBJ2-7 TRBV6-1 TGTGCCAGCAGTGAAGCGGGGACAGGGGGCTACGAGCAGTACTTC CASSEAGTGGYEQYF
15 - many TRBJ2-1 TRBV20-1 TGCAGTGCTAGAGGCGGCGAGAGCTCCTACAATGAGCAGTTCTTC CSARGGESSYNEQFF
17 TRBD1 - TRBJ2-1 TRBV2 TGTGCCAGCAAACTGGCAGGGGGCTCACCAACCTACAATGAGCAGTTCTTC CASKLAGGSPTYNEQFF
13 TRBD1 many TRBJ1-5 TRBV6-2/TRBV6-3 TGTGCCAGCAGTCAGGGGGCTGACCAGCCCCAGCATTTT CASSQGADQPQHF
17 - many TRBJ1-2 TRBV29-1 TGCAGCGTTGAATCGTCCGCACCCTTGAGTCGAGACTATGGCTACACCTTC CSVESSAPLSRDYGYTF
15 TRBD1 many TRBJ2-5 TRBV28 TGTGCCAGCTATATTTCGGGACAGGGACAAGAGACCCAGTACTTC CASYISGQGQETQYF
12 - - TRBJ2-1 TRBV7-9 TGTGCCAGCAGCCCTGACTACAATGAGCAGTTCTTC CASSPDYNEQFF
15 TRBD1 - TRBJ1-1 TRBV9 TGTGCCAGCAGCGTAGAGGACAGGCGGAACACTGAAGCTTTCTTT CASSVEDRRNTEAFF
12 TRBD1 many TRBJ1-1 TRBV12-3/TRBV12-4 TGTGCCAGCCGGGACAGTTCCACTGAAGCTTTCTTT CASRDSSTEAFF
13 - many TRBJ2-1 TRBV4-2 TGTGCCAGCAGCCGGGGTGCCTACAATGAGCAGTTCTTC CASSRGAYNEQFF
15 - many TRBJ2-7 TRBV10-3 TGTGCCATCAGCCCAGACTCCTTTAATGCCTACGAGCAGTACTTC CAISPDSFNAYEQYF
13 - few TRBJ2-3 TRBV9 TGTGCCAGCCGGTCCTCAGGGTCAGATACGCAGTATTTT CASRSSGSDTQYF
15 - many TRBJ1-3 TRBV2 TGTGCCAGCAGTGGCAGCGATTACTCTGGAAACACCATATATTTT CASSGSDYSGNTIYF
16 TRBD1 - TRBJ1-6 TRBV20-1 TGCAGTGCTTCCGGGACAGGGGGATCCTATAATTCACCCCTCCACTTT CSASGTGGSYNSPLHF
15 TRBD2 many TRBJ2-7 TRBV29-1 TGCAGCGTTGAACGTAGCGGGGGGTCACCTAGAGAGCAGTACTTC CSVERSGGSPREQYF
14 - many TRBJ2-3 TRBV7-6 TGTGCCAGCAGCTTAGTGGCGTTCACAGATACGCAGTATTTT CASSLVAFTDTQYF
13 TRBD1 many TRBJ1-2 TRBV5-4 TGTGCCAGCAGACCTACAGGGGCCTATGGCTACACCTTC CASRPTGAYGYTF
14 - - TRBJ2-5 TRBV7-3 TGTGCCAGCAGCTTAAGTTTCAGGGGAGAGACCCAGTACTTC CASSLSFRGETQYF
18 TRBD1 few TRBJ1-5 TRBV19 TGTGCCAGTAGTATGGACAGGGTGGAGCTTTATAGCAATCAGCCCCAGCATTTT CASSMDRVELYSNQPQHF
16 TRBD2 many TRBJ2-3 TRBV20-1 TGCAGTGCCGGGGGGGTTGGTAGCGCGGCCACAGATACGCAGTATTTT CSAGGVGSAATDTQYF
14 TRBD2 many TRBJ2-1 TRBV2 TGTGCCAGCAGTTTACTAGCGGGGGGGCATGAGCAGTTCTTC CASSLLAGGHEQFF
15 TRBD1 many TRBJ1-6 TRBV18 TGTGCCAGCTCAGAGGGGGACAGCTATAATTCACCCCTCCACTTT CASSEGDSYNSPLHF
16 - few TRBJ2-3 TRBV9 TGTGCCAGCAGCGTTCTCCTGGGCCCCTCAAAAGATACGCAGTATTTT CASSVLLGPSKDTQYF
19 - many TRBJ2-4 TRBV6-2/TRBV6-3 TGTGCCAGCAGTTATCCCTTTAAGGGGCCGGGCCTAGCCAAAAACATTCAGTACTTC CASSYPFKGPGLAKNIQYF
15 TRBD1 many TRBJ2-5 TRBV5-1 TGCGCCAGCAGCTTGGATTACAGGGGGCAAGAGACCCAGTACTTC CASSLDYRGQETQYF
16 - many TRBJ2-1 TRBV7-2 TGTGCCAGCAGTTCCGTAGGTAGCCCCTCCTACAATGAGCAGTTCTTC CASSSVGSPSYNEQFF
14 TRBD1 many TRBJ1-2 TRBV10-3 TGTGCCATCAGTAGACAACAGGGGTACTATGGCTACACCTTC CAISRQQGYYGYTF
13 - - TRBJ1-1 TRBV5-6 TGTGCCAGCCGGGTAATTTTGGACACTGAAGCTTTCTTT CASRVILDTEAFF
16 TRBD2 many TRBJ2-1 TRBV27 TGTGCCAGCAGTTTAGAGCGGGGGGGCTCCTACAATGAGCAGTTCTTC CASSLERGGSYNEQFF
15 - many TRBJ2-3 TRBV5-6 TGTGCCAGCAGCGACAAGCAGTCGGGCACAGATACGCAGTATTTT CASSDKQSGTDTQYF
14 - many TRBJ1-2 TRBV12-3/TRBV12-4 TGTGCCAGCAGTTATTCTCAGGGGTACTATGGCTACACCTTC CASSYSQGYYGYTF
18 TRBD2 - TRBJ2-5 TRBV7-2 TGTGCCAGCAGCTCCAGACTAGCGGGGGGGCAGGTGGGAGAGACCCAGTACTTC CASSSRLAGGQVGETQYF
15 TRBD1 many TRBJ1-5 TRBV2 TGTGCCAGCAGTGGCGGGACAGGGGGCCATCAGCCCCAGCATTTT CASSGGTGGHQPQHF